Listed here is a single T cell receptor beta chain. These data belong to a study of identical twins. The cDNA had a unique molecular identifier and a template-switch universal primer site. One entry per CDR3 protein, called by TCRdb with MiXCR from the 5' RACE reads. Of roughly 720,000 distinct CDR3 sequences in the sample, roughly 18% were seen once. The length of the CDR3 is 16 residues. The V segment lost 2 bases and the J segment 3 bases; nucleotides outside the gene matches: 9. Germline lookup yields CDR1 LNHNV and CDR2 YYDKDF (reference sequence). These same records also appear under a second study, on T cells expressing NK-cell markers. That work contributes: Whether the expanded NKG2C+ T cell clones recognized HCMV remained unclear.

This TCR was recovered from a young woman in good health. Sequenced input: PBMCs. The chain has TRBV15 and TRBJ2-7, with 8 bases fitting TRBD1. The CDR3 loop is CATSRYLRDRSYEQYF. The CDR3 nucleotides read TGTGCCACCAGCAGATACCTCCGGGACAGGAGCTACGAGCAGTACTTC.